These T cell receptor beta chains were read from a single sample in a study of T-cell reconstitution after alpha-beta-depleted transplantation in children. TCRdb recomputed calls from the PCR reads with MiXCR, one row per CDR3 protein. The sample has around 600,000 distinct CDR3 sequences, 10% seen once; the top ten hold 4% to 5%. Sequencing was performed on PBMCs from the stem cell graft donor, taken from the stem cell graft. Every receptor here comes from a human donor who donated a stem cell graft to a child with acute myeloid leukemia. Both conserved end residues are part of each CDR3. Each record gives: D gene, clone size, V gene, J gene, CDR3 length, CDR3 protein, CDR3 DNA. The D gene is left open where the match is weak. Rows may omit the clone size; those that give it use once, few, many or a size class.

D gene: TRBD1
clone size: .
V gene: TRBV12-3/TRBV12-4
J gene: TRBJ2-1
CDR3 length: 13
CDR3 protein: CASIHRGLNEQFF
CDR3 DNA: TGTGCCAGCATACACAGGGGCCTCAATGAGCAGTTCTTC

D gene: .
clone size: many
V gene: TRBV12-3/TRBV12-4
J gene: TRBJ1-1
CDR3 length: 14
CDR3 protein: CASSLESVGTEAFF
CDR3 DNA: TGTGCCAGCAGTTTAGAGTCGGTTGGGACTGAAGCTTTCTTT

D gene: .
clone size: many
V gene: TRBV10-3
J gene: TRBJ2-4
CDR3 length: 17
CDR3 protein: CAISESGRAEAKNIQYF
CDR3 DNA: TGTGCCATCAGTGAGTCGGGCAGGGCGGAGGCCAAAAACATTCAGTACTTC

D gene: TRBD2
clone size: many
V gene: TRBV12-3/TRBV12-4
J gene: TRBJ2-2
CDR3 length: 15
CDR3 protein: CASSPAGRDTGELFF
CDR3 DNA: TGTGCCAGCAGTCCAGCGGGACGGGACACCGGGGAGCTGTTTTTT

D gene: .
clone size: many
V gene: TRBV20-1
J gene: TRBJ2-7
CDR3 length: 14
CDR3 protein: CSAGGVRALHEQYF
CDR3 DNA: TGCAGTGCCGGAGGAGTTCGCGCGCTACACGAGCAGTACTTC

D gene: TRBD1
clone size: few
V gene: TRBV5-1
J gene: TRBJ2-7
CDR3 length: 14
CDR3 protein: CASSRGDRPYEQYF
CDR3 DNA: TGCGCCAGCAGCAGAGGGGACAGACCTTACGAGCAGTACTTC

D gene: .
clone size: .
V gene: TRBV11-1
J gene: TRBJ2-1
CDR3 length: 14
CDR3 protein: CASSSGGTYNEQFF
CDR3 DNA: TGTGCCAGCAGCTCCGGTGGCACCTACAATGAGCAGTTCTTC

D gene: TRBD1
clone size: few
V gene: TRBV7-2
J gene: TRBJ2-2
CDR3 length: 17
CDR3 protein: CASSLVAGTGNTGELFF
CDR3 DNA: TGTGCCAGCAGCTTAGTCGCCGGGACAGGGAACACCGGGGAGCTGTTTTTT

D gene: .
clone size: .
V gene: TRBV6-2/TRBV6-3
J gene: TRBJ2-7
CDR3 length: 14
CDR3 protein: CASSYSSVVYEQYF
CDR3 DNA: TGTGCCAGCAGTTACTCATCTGTTGTCTACGAGCAGTACTTC

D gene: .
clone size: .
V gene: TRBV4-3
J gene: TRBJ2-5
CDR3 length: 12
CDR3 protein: CASKGPEETQYF
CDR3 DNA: TGCGCCAGCAAAGGGCCGGAAGAGACCCAGTACTTC

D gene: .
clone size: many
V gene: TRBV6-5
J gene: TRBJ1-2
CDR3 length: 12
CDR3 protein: CASGEGGYGYTF
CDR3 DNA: TGTGCCAGCGGGGAGGGAGGCTATGGCTACACCTTC

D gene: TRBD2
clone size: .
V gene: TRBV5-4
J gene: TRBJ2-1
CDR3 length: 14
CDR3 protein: CASSLTSGSEEQFF
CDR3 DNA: TGTGCCAGCAGCTTGACTAGCGGGAGCGAGGAGCAGTTCTTC

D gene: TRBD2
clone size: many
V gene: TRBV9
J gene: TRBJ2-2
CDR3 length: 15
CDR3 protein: CASSVRDYNTGELFF
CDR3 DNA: TGTGCCAGCAGCGTCCGGGACTACAACACCGGGGAGCTGTTTTTT

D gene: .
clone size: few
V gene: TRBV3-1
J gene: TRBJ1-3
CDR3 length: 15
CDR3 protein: CASSPKHSSGNTIYF
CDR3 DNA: TGTGCCAGCAGCCCAAAGCACAGCTCTGGAAACACCATATATTTT

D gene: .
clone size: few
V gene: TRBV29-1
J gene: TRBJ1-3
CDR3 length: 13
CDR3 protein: CSVGPISGNTIYF
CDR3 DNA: TGCAGCGTCGGACCGATCTCTGGAAACACCATATATTTT

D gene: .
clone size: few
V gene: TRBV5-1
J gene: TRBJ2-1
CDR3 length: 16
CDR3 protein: CASSLVDVGSYNEQFF
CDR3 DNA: TGCGCCAGCAGCTTGGTCGACGTGGGCTCCTACAATGAGCAGTTCTTC

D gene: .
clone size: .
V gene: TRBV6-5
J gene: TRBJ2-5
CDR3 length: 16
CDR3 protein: CASSYSERVGQETQYF
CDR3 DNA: TGTGCCAGCAGTTACTCGGAAAGGGTAGGGCAAGAGACCCAGTACTTC

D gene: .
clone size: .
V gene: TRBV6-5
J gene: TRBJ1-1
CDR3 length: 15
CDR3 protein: CASSYSSGINTEAFF
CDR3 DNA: TGTGCCAGCAGTTACTCATCCGGGATCAACACTGAAGCTTTCTTT

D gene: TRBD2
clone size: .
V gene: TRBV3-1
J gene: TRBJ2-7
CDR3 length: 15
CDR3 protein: CASSRTSGRSYEQYF
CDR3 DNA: TGTGCCAGCAGTCGAACTAGCGGGAGGTCCTACGAGCAGTACTTC

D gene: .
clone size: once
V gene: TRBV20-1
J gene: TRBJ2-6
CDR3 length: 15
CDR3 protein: CSARSGSSGANVLTF
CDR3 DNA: TGCAGTGCTAGAAGTGGGAGCTCTGGGGCCAACGTCCTGACTTTC

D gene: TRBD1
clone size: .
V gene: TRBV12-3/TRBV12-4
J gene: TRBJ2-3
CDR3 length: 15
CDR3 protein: CASTRQGAPTDTQYF
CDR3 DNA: TGTGCCAGCACGCGACAGGGAGCTCCCACAGATACGCAGTATTTT

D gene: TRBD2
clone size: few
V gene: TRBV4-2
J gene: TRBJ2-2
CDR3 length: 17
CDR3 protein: CASSQGLAGGITGELFF
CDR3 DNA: TGTGCCAGCAGCCAGGGACTAGCGGGAGGTATCACCGGGGAGCTGTTTTTT

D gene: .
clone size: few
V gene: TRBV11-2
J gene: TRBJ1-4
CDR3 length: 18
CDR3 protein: CASSLGGRVKATNEKLFF
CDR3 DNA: TGTGCCAGCAGCCTCGGGGGCAGGGTGAAAGCAACTAATGAAAAACTGTTTTTT

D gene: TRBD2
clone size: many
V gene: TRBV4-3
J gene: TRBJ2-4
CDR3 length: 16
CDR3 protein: CASSHPSGFGGNIQYF
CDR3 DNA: TGCGCCAGCAGCCACCCCTCCGGGTTCGGGGGGAACATTCAGTACTTC

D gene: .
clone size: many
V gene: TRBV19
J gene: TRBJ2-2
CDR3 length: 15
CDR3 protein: CASTLPGVDTGELFF
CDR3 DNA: TGTGCCAGTACTCTCCCGGGAGTAGATACCGGGGAGCTGTTTTTT

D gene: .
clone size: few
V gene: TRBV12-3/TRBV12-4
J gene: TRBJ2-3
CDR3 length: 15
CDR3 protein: CASSFRSASTDTQYF
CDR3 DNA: TGTGCCAGCAGTTTTCGGTCAGCTAGCACAGATACGCAGTATTTT